Listed below are T cell receptor beta chains from one sample, sequenced in a study of T cells in Graves' hyperthyroidism and ophthalmopathy. TCRdb re-called the multiplex PCR reads through MiXCR, storing one row per CDR3 protein. Here the sample spans more than 500,000 distinct CDR3 sequences, 14% being singletons. The material sequenced was blood. Receptors originate from a woman between 40 and 55 years old with Graves' hyperthyroidism. The CDR3 runs from the conserved cysteine through the conserved F or W. D genes are given only for firm matches. Size values are once, few and many counts, or a class for expanded clones, and some rows have none.

clone size | D gene | J gene | V gene | CDR3 DNA | CDR3 protein
. | TRBD2 | TRBJ2-2 | TRBV20-1 | TGCAGTGCTCGAAGCGGGAGCGTTGGCGGGGAGCTGTTTTTT | CSARSGSVGGELFF
many | . | TRBJ2-2 | TRBV28 | TGTGCCAGCAGTCAACCAAACACCGGGGAGCTGTTTTTT | CASSQPNTGELFF
many | TRBD1 | TRBJ2-7 | TRBV2 | TGTGCCAGCAGCGGGACAGGGAGGAACGAGCAGTACTTC | CASSGTGRNEQYF
many | . | TRBJ1-2 | TRBV4-1 | TGCGCCAGCAGCCAAAATACCGGGACCTATGGCTACACCTTC | CASSQNTGTYGYTF
. | . | TRBJ1-2 | TRBV28 | TGTGCCAGCAGTTTATCCCTAGCGACATCACCCCAAGGGTATGGCTACACCTTC | CASSLSLATSPQGYGYTF
many | TRBD2 | TRBJ2-1 | TRBV27 | TGTGCCAGCAGTGGGGGACTAGCGGGAGGGCCCTACAATGAGCAGTTCTTC | CASSGGLAGGPYNEQFF
. | TRBD2 | TRBJ2-1 | TRBV28 | TGTGCCAGCAGTTTTGTTCAATCCGGGACTAGCGGGAGCGGGAATGAGCAGTTCTTC | CASSFVQSGTSGSGNEQFF
few | TRBD2 | TRBJ2-1 | TRBV11-2 | TGTGCCAGCAGCAGTAGCGGGAGAGCTAATAAGCAGTTCTTC | CASSSSGRANKQFF
few | . | TRBJ2-2 | TRBV29-1 | TGCAGCGTTGACGAAACGAACACCGGGGAGCTGTTTTTT | CSVDETNTGELFF
many | . | TRBJ2-5 | TRBV28 | TGTGCCAGCAGTGCACAGGAAAGGTGGGCCAAGGAAGAGACCCAGTACTTC | CASSAQERWAKEETQYF
many | TRBD1 | TRBJ1-1 | TRBV5-1 | TGCGCCAGCAGCTTGGAGGGACAGGCGAACACTGAAGCTTTCTTT | CASSLEGQANTEAFF
few | . | TRBJ2-5 | TRBV6-1 | TGTGCCAGCAGCCCATCAAAGGTTGGGGAGCGAGAGACCCAGTACTTC | CASSPSKVGERETQYF
. | . | TRBJ2-1 | TRBV7-2 | TGTGCCAGCAGCCCCCCTCATCTTCACAATGAGCAGTTCTTC | CASSPPHLHNEQFF
many | TRBD1 | TRBJ1-1 | TRBV12-3/TRBV12-4 | TGTGCCAGCAGTTTAGGGGACAGGGGTGTAACTGAAGCTTTCTTT | CASSLGDRGVTEAFF
. | TRBD1 | TRBJ2-2 | TRBV5-1 | TGCGCCAGCAGCGATGGACAGGGGGCGACTGGGGAGCTGTTTTTT | CASSDGQGATGELFF
few | . | TRBJ1-2 | TRBV28 | TGTGCCAGCAGTTTATCCTTGACACGTCCCTATGGCTACACCTTC | CASSLSLTRPYGYTF
many | TRBD1 | TRBJ2-4 | TRBV7-2 | TGTGCCAGCAGCTTAGGCGGGACAGGGGAAAACATTCAGTACTTC | CASSLGGTGENIQYF
. | TRBD1 | TRBJ1-5 | TRBV19 | TGTGCCAGTAATCCGGGACAGGGATTTAGCAATCAGCCCCAGCATTTT | CASNPGQGFSNQPQHF
many | . | TRBJ1-1 | TRBV7-8 | TGTGCCAGCAGCTTAGAGTCTGCAGGACTCACTGAAGCTTTCTTT | CASSLESAGLTEAFF
few | . | TRBJ1-4 | TRBV5-6 | TGTGCCAGCAGCGCTCGGGGGCGCACTAATGAAAAACTGTTTTTT | CASSARGRTNEKLFF
many | . | TRBJ1-1 | TRBV2 | TGTGCCAGCAGCCCTCTTGGGCCTATGAACACTGAAGCTTTCTTT | CASSPLGPMNTEAFF
many | . | TRBJ2-7 | TRBV3-1 | TGTGCCAGCAGCCAGGATTGGGGGGGGCCCTACGAGCAGTACTTC | CASSQDWGGPYEQYF
many | . | TRBJ2-3 | TRBV30 | TGTGCCTGGAGTGTAGGTCTGGGGGATACGCAGTATTTT | CAWSVGLGDTQYF
many | . | TRBJ2-3 | TRBV20-1 | TGCAGTGCTAGTTTAGACAGCACAGATACGCAGTATTTT | CSASLDSTDTQYF
few | TRBD1 | TRBJ2-7 | TRBV9 | TGTGCCAGCAGCAAGGGACAGGGGAACCACGAGCAGTACTTC | CASSKGQGNHEQYF
few | . | TRBJ2-2 | TRBV7-3 | TGTGCCAGCAGCTCGTTGGGGGTCACCGGGGAGCTGTTTTTT | CASSSLGVTGELFF
many | . | TRBJ1-4 | TRBV27 | TGTGCCAGCAGTTCGCCCCCAACTAATGAAAAACTGTTTTTT | CASSSPPTNEKLFF
many | TRBD1 | TRBJ2-3 | TRBV6-1 | TGTGCCAGCAGTGGACGCAGGGGGCGCACAGATACGCAGTATTTT | CASSGRRGRTDTQYF
many | . | TRBJ2-1 | TRBV12-3/TRBV12-4 | TGTGCCAGCAGTGCGTCTAGCGCGCAAATGATCAATGAGCAGTTCTTC | CASSASSAQMINEQFF
many | TRBD2 | TRBJ2-7 | TRBV27 | TGTGCCAGCAGCGGACTAGCGGGAGGTATCTACGAGCAGTACTTC | CASSGLAGGIYEQYF
many | . | TRBJ2-1 | TRBV28 | TGTGCCAGCAGACTCACAGGGTCTGAGCAGTTCTTC | CASRLTGSEQFF
many | TRBD1 | TRBJ2-3 | TRBV20-1 | TGCAGTGCGGTGACAGGGGGCCCAGATACGCAGTATTTT | CSAVTGGPDTQYF
few | . | TRBJ2-3 | TRBV20-1 | TGCAGTGCCCCCGTTCAGGGGCAAGATACGCAGTATTTT | CSAPVQGQDTQYF
many | TRBD1 | TRBJ2-7 | TRBV12-3/TRBV12-4 | TGTGCCAGCAGAGACAGGGGGCCCGAGCAGTACTTC | CASRDRGPEQYF
many | . | TRBJ2-7 | TRBV7-3 | TGTGCCAGCAGCTTAAGTGGGGCAAGGTACGAGCAGTACTTC | CASSLSGARYEQYF
. | . | TRBJ2-2 | TRBV4-1 | TGTGCCAGCAGCCAAGGTTTCGGCATAGCGAACACCGGGGAGCTGTTTTTT | CASSQGFGIANTGELFF
few | TRBD1 | TRBJ2-5 | TRBV6-5 | TGTGCCGGCAGTTACTCCTGGGACAGCCACCAAGAGACCCAGTACTTC | CAGSYSWDSHQETQYF
many | TRBD1 | TRBJ2-3 | TRBV6-2/TRBV6-3 | TGTGCCAGCAGTCGACAGGGGAGAGGGGATACGCAGTATTTT | CASSRQGRGDTQYF
many | TRBD2 | TRBJ2-1 | TRBV5-1 | TGCGCCAGCACGGCCAGGCTAGCGGGTTACAATGAGCAGTTCTTC | CASTARLAGYNEQFF
. | TRBD1 | TRBJ1-1 | TRBV12-3/TRBV12-4 | TGTGCCAGCAGGAAGACAGGGAAGTCAAACACTGAAGCTTTCTTT | CASRKTGKSNTEAFF
. | . | TRBJ2-2 | TRBV15 | TGTGCCACCAGCAGAGCCCGCACCGGGGAGCTGTTTTTT | CATSRARTGELFF
many | TRBD2 | TRBJ2-3 | TRBV19 | TGTGCCAGTAGTACGACTAGCGGAAGAGATACGCAGTATTTT | CASSTTSGRDTQYF
. | TRBD2 | TRBJ2-1 | TRBV27 | TGTGCCAGCAGTCACCTCGGTCTAGCGGGCAGAAATGAGCAGTTCTTC | CASSHLGLAGRNEQFF
. | . | TRBJ1-1 | TRBV11-2 | TGTGCCAGCAGCACCAACAGGGAAACTGAAGCTTTCTTT | CASSTNRETEAFF
. | TRBD2 | TRBJ2-4 | TRBV29-1 | TGCAGCGTTGAACAGGTAGCGGGAGTGAAAAACATTCAGTACTTC | CSVEQVAGVKNIQYF
many | TRBD1 | TRBJ1-5 | TRBV15 | TGTGCCACCAGCAGTGGGCGGCAGGGGGGACAGCCCCAGCATTTT | CATSSGRQGGQPQHF
many | TRBD1 | TRBJ2-1 | TRBV7-6 | TGTGCCAGCAGCTCCAAGACAGGGTCGATCGACAATGAGCAGTTCTTC | CASSSKTGSIDNEQFF
many | . | TRBJ2-3 | TRBV11-1 | TGTGCCAGCAGCTTCGGGTCAGATACGCAGTATTTT | CASSFGSDTQYF
many | TRBD1 | TRBJ2-1 | TRBV18 | TGTGCCAGCTCACCAAAACAGGGGACTGAGCAGTTCTTC | CASSPKQGTEQFF
. | TRBD2 | TRBJ2-2 | TRBV27 | TGTGCCAGCAGTCTAACCGGGACTAGCGGGAGCACCGGGGAGCTGTTTTTT | CASSLTGTSGSTGELFF
few | . | TRBJ1-6 | TRBV7-2 | TGTGCCAGCAGCTTAGCTACGGACTTATACGTTTCACCCCTCCACTTT | CASSLATDLYVSPLHF
many | . | TRBJ1-2 | TRBV3-1 | TGTGCCAGCAGCCAGCTGGAGGGATATGGCTACACCTTC | CASSQLEGYGYTF
few | TRBD1 | TRBJ2-5 | TRBV15 | TGTGCCACCAGCACAGATTACAGGGGTTCTTTGGAGACCCAGTACTTC | CATSTDYRGSLETQYF
few | . | TRBJ1-2 | TRBV29-1 | TGCAGCGTTGATCAGGGGACATACTATGGCTACACCTTC | CSVDQGTYYGYTF
many | TRBD1 | TRBJ1-6 | TRBV27 | TGTGCCAGCAGACCGTTGGGGACAGGGTCACCCCTCCACTTT | CASRPLGTGSPLHF
many | TRBD2 | TRBJ2-2 | TRBV7-6 | TGTGCCAGCAGCCATCCCGGGACTAGCGCGAACCCAGGGGCCAACGGGGAGCTGTTTTTT | CASSHPGTSANPGANGELFF
many | TRBD1 | TRBJ1-2 | TRBV3-1 | TGTGCCAGCGCACAGGGGGCGGAGGTCTATGGCTACACCTTC | CASAQGAEVYGYTF